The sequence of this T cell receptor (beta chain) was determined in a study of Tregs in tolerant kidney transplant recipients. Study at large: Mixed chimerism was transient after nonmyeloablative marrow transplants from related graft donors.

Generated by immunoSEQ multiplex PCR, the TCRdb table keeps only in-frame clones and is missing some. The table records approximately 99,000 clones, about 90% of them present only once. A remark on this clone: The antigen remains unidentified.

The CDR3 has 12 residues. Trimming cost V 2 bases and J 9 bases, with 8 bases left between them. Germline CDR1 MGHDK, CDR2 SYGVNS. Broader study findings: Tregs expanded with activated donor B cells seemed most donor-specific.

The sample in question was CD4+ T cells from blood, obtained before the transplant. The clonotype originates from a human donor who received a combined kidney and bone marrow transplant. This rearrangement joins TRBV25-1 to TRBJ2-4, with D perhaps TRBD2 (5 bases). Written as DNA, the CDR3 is TGTGCCAGCAGTGAAGAGGGAAGCATTCAGTACTTC. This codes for CASSEEGSIQYF. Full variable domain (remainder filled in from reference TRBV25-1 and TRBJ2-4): EADIYQTPRYLVIGTGKKITLECSQTMGHDKMYWYQQDPGMELHLIHYSYGVNSTEKGDLSSESTVSRIRTEHFPLTLESARPSHTSQYLCASSEEGSIQYFGAGTRLSVL.